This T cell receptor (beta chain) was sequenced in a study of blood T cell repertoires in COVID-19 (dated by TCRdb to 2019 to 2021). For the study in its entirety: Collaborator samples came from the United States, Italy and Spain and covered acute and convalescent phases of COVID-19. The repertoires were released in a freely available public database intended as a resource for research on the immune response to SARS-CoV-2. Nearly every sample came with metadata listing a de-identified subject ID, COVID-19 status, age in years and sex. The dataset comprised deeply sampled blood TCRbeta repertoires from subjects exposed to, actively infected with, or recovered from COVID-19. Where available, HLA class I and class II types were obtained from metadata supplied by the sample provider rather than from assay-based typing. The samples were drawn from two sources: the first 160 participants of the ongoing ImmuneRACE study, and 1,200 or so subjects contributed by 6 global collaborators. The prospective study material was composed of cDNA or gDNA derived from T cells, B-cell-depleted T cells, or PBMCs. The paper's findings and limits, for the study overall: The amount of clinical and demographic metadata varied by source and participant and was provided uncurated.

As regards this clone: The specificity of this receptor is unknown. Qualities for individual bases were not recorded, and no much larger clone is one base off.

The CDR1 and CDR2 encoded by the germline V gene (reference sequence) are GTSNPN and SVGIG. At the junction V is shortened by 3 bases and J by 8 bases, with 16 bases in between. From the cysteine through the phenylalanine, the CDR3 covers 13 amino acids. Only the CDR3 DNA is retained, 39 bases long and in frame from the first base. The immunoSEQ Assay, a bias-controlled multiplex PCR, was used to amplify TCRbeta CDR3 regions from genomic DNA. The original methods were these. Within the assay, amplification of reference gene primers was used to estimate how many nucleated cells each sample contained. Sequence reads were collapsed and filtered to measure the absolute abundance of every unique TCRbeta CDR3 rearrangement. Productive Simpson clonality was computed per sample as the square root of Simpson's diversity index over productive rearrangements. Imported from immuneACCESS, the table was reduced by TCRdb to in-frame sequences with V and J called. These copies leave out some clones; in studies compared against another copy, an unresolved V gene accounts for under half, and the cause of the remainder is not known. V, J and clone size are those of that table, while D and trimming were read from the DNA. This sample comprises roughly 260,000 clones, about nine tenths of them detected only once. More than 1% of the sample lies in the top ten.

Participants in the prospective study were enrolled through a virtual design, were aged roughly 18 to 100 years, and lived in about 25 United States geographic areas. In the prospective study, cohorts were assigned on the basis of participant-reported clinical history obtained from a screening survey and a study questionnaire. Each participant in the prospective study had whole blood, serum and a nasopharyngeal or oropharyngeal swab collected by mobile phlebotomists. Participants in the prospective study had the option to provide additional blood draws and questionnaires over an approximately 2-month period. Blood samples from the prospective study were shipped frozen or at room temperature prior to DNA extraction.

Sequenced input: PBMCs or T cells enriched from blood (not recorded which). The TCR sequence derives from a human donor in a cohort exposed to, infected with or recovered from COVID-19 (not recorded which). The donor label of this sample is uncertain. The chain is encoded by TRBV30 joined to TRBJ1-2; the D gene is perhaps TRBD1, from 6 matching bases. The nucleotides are TGTGCCTGGAGAAGGGGGACCGCAGGGGGCTACACCTTC. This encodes CAWRRGTAGGYTF.